The rows below give T cell receptor beta chains drawn from one sample of a study of Ad26.COV2.S vaccination and SARS-CoV-2 variants. Assay: immunoSEQ multiplex PCR; the TCRdb copy retains only in-frame clones and omits some. The table includes about 420,000 clones, approximately 87% detected once. This specimen consisted of peripheral blood, obtained in a trial of Ad26.COV2.S vaccine versus placebo. These receptors were taken from a person between 18 and 59 years old who received the Ad26.COV2.S COVID-19 vaccine or a placebo. Each CDR3 is given with its conserved first and last residue. A D gene is named only where the DNA matches it firmly. The size of a clone is reported for some rows only, either as once, few or many, or as a class for expanded clones.

cdr3_length j_call clone_size v_call d_call cdr3_nt cdr3_aa
15 TRBJ2-3 . TRBV28 TRBD1 TGTGCCAGCAGACCCCTGACAGGGAGCACAGATACGCAGTATTTT CASRPLTGSTDTQYF
16 TRBJ2-6 . TRBV6-5 . TGTGCCAGCAGTTCTCAACATGACTCTGGGGCCAACGTCCTGACTTTC CASSSQHDSGANVLTF
16 TRBJ1-5 few TRBV27 TRBD1 TGTGCCAGCAGTCCGTGGGGACAGCCCATAGATCAGCCCCAGCATTTT CASSPWGQPIDQPQHF
15 TRBJ2-7 . TRBV7-8 . TGTGCCAGCAGCTCCCAGGGGACAAACTCCTACGAGCAGTACTTC CASSSQGTNSYEQYF
14 TRBJ2-7 . TRBV7-9 . TGTGCCAGCAGCCCCGGACAAACCTCCTACGAGCAGTACTTC CASSPGQTSYEQYF
12 TRBJ2-1 . TRBV6-5 . TGTGCCAGCAGTTTATTCTACAATGAGCAGTTCTTC CASSLFYNEQFF
16 TRBJ2-1 . TRBV6-6 TRBD2 TGTGCCAGCAGCCATGGGCCTAGCGGGGGGGTGGGTGAGCAGTTCTTC CASSHGPSGGVGEQFF
11 TRBJ1-2 . TRBV2 . TGTGCCAGCAGTACAGAGGTCGCATACACCTTC CASSTEVAYTF
15 TRBJ2-7 . TRBV28 . TGTGCCAGCAGTTTAAGGGCCGGGATTACCTACGAGCAGTACTTC CASSLRAGITYEQYF
14 TRBJ2-5 . TRBV7-5 . TGTGTCAGAAGCTTAGTGGGGGGGGGAGAGACCCAGTACTTC CVRSLVGGGETQYF
12 TRBJ1-5 . TRBV16 . TGTGCCAGCAGCCGGGATCGCCAGCCCCAGCATTTT CASSRDRQPQHF
13 TRBJ1-2 . TRBV7-9 . TGTGCCAGCAGCTTCGGGGGGGTAAATGGCTACACCTTC CASSFGGVNGYTF
11 TRBJ2-7 . TRBV20-1 . TGCAGTGCTGACCATCAGTACGAGCAGTACTTC CSADHQYEQYF
14 TRBJ1-1 . TRBV6-5 TRBD1 TGTGCCAGCAATCGCGTGGGGACAGGCCTAGGGGCTTTCTTT CASNRVGTGLGAFF
15 TRBJ2-5 . TRBV24-1 . TGTGCCACCAGCCCCCGACAGGAAGGATCGGAGACCCAGTACTTC CATSPRQEGSETQYF
16 TRBJ2-6 . TRBV5-1 . TGCGCCAGCAGCTTGAATGCGTTGGTGGGGGCCAACGTCCTGACTTTC CASSLNALVGANVLTF
16 TRBJ1-1 . TRBV6-6 . TGTGCCAGCAGTCACGTTCCGGGCAGGGTGGGCACTGAAGCTTTCTTT CASSHVPGRVGTEAFF
18 TRBJ2-1 . TRBV4-1 TRBD1 TGCGCCAGCAGCCCTCGGGACAGGGTAGGGGGAACTTACAATGAGCAGTTCTTC CASSPRDRVGGTYNEQFF
14 TRBJ2-5 . TRBV5-4 . TGTGCCAGCAGCTTGGGACAGAACCAAGAGACCCAGTACTTC CASSLGQNQETQYF
14 TRBJ1-5 . TRBV24-1 . TGTGCCACCAGTGACTCTAGGGGAGTTCAGCCCCAGCATTTT CATSDSRGVQPQHF
15 TRBJ1-2 . TRBV4-3 TRBD1 TGCGCCAGCAGCCAAGACACCGGGACAGGCGCAACTGTCACCTTC CASSQDTGTGATVTF
14 TRBJ2-1 . TRBV28 TRBD2 TGTGCCAGCAGTAACCTAGCGGACCACAATGAGCAGTTCTTC CASSNLADHNEQFF
15 TRBJ1-5 . TRBV28 TRBD1 TGTGCCAGCAGCCCGGGGACAGGGGGTCGTCAGCCCCAGCATTTT CASSPGTGGRQPQHF